The T cell receptor beta chain under discussion was sequenced for a study of blood T cell repertoires in COVID-19 (dated by TCRdb to 2018 to 2021). As for the study more broadly: Samples covering the acute and convalescent phases of COVID-19 were provided by collaborators in the United States, Italy and Spain. The prospective study material was composed of cDNA or gDNA derived from T cells, B-cell-depleted T cells, or PBMCs. The dataset comprised deeply sampled blood TCRbeta repertoires from subjects exposed to, actively infected with, or recovered from COVID-19. A freely available public database, intended as a resource for researchers studying the immune response to SARS-CoV-2, is where the repertoires were released. The samples were drawn from two sources: the first 160 participants of the ongoing ImmuneRACE study, and fewer than 1,500 subjects contributed by 6 global collaborators. A de-identified subject ID, COVID-19 status, age in years and sex were almost always included in the sample metadata. Where HLA class I and class II types were available, the types were taken from metadata supplied by the sample provider, not from assay-based typing. Overall study outcomes, separate from this receptor: How much clinical and demographic metadata was included differed by source and by participant, and the metadata was provided uncurated.

The immunoSEQ Assay, a bias-controlled multiplex PCR, was used to amplify TCRbeta CDR3 regions from genomic DNA. The authors processed their data as follows. Nucleated cell counts per sample were estimated from amplification of reference gene primers within the assay. To quantify the absolute abundance of each unique TCRbeta CDR3 rearrangement, sequence reads were collapsed and filtered. For each sample, productive Simpson clonality was calculated as the square root of Simpson's diversity index across productive rearrangements. Held by TCRdb, this immuneACCESS table contains in-frame sequences only and omits some clones. Under half of the omission traces to an unresolved V gene where checked; the cause of the rest is unknown. The DNA was the basis for D and trimming; V, J and clone size are from that table. Recorded for this sample are around 300,000 clones; around 86% of them occurred a single time. The ten largest clones take up about 2.7% of the sample.

Participants in the prospective study were aged about 18 to 95 years, lived in more than 20 United States geographic areas, and enrolled through a virtual design. In the prospective study, cohorts were assigned on the basis of participant-reported clinical history obtained from a screening survey and a study questionnaire. For ImmuneRACE Cohort 3, a participant was defined as recovered based on two consecutive negative NP/OP PCR tests, clearance by a healthcare professional, or resolution of symptoms. In the prospective study, mobile phlebotomists collected whole blood, serum and a nasopharyngeal or oropharyngeal swab from each participant. Additional blood draws and questionnaires over an approximately 2-month period could optionally be provided by prospective study participants. Before DNA extraction, blood samples from the prospective study were shipped at room temperature or frozen. To note about this clone: This clone's antigen is unknown. No much larger clone exists at a distance of one base, and base qualities are not known.

Looking up the germline V gene (reference sequence) yields CDR1 LNHDA and CDR2 SQIVND. The CDR3 covers 14 residues, taking in both the cysteine and the phenylalanine. Of all the DNA, just the CDR3 is kept, 42 bases in frame from base 1. After removal of 5 bases from V and 9 bases from J, the junction retains 9 bases not matched to a gene. In this chain, TRBV19 is recombined with TRBJ2-1; 8 central bases correspond to TRBD2. The receptor was isolated from a woman aged 18-29 years who had recovered from COVID-19. The specimen was PBMCs or T cells enriched from blood (not recorded which). The CDR3 region reads CASSVISGDSEQFF. At the DNA level, the sequence is TGTGCCAGTAGTGTTATTAGCGGGGATTCTGAGCAGTTCTTC.